Following are 25 T cell receptor beta chains from one sample sequenced in a study of PD-1 blockade in classical Hodgkin lymphoma. Brentuximab vedotin exposure varied, and every patient relapsed after autologous stem cell transplantation. Generated by immunoSEQ multiplex PCR, the TCRdb table keeps only in-frame clones and is missing some. Among about 50,000 clones listed, about 88% were seen once. The material sequenced was peripheral blood mononuclear cells (PBMCs), taken before the second cycle of nivolumab. All receptors derive from a human donor with classical Hodgkin lymphoma.

The gene calls are TRBV10-3 and TRBJ1-5; D uncertain. This CDR3 has 15 residues. V was cut by 7 bases and J by 5 bases, with 18 bases left in between. Germline-derived CDR1 and CDR2 are ENHRY and SYGVKD. DNA of the CDR3: TGTGCCATCAAAAGGGATGGGCAGAAAGATCAGCCCCAGCATTTT. Protein sequence: CAIKRDGQKDQPQHF.

In DNA, the CDR3 is TGCGCCAGCAGCTCGGTGACAGGGGGCGATGGCTACACCTTC. It is translated as CASSSVTGGDGYTF. This sequence joins TRBV5-1 and TRBJ1-2; 10 positions agree with TRBD1. This CDR3 is 14 amino acids long. V lost 3 bases and J lost 6; bases outside the gene matches: 5. Per the germline V gene, CDR1 is SGHRS and CDR2 is YFSETQ.

The gene calls are TRBV5-1 and TRBJ2-3; D gene unclear. From germline, CDR1 is SGHRS and CDR2 YFSETQ. The CDR3 loop spans 13 amino acids. Trimming cost V 4 bases and J 7 bases, with 13 bases left between them. The CDR3 region has the DNA TGCGCCAGCAGCCCCGCGCCCTCCCATACGCAGTATTTT. Translated, it gives CASSPAPSHTQYF.

V usage is TRBV7-9 and J usage is TRBJ2-7; weak D call: TRBD2 (5 bases). The CDR3 runs to 11 residues. CDR1 is SEHNR and CDR2 is FQNEAQ in the germline V gene (reference sequence). Deletions cut 2 bases from V and 7 bases from J, with 6 bases between. The CDR3 spells CASSLSGEQYF. CDR3 DNA: TGTGCCAGCAGCTTAAGCGGTGAGCAGTACTTC. The variable domain in full, completed from reference TRBV7-9 and TRBJ2-7, reads DTGVSQNPRHKITKRGQNVTFRCDPISEHNRLYWYRQTLGQGPEFLTYFQNEAQLEKSRLLSDRFSAERPKGSFSTLEIQRTEQGDSAMYLCASSLSGEQYFGPGTRLTVT.

The count of this clone is one. The chain couples TRBV18 to TRBJ2-5; 7 bases line up with TRBD1. The CDR3 is 13 amino acids. The V and J ends lost 6 bases and 2 bases, in that order; junction bases with no gene match: 3. The germline V gene encodes CDR1 KGHSH and CDR2 LQKENI. CDR3 bases: TGTGCCAGCTCCCAGGGACAGCAAGAGACCCAGTACTTC. It specifies CASSQGQQETQYF.

Comments on this clone: Other DNA sequences from this sample encode an identical CDR3 as well. The chain links TRBV5-1 to TRBJ1-1, with 10 bases fitting TRBD1. Trimming at V came to 4 bases and at J to 2 bases, leaving 5 bases not matched to a gene. The CDR3 is 15 amino acids. Germline CDR1 and CDR2: SGHRS and YFSETQ. CDR3 nucleotide sequence: TGCGCCAGCAGCCCTAGGACAGGGGGAAACACTGAAGCTTTCTTT. As protein: CASSPRTGGNTEAFF.

Only one count was recorded for this clone. V gene TRBV29-1 combines with J gene TRBJ2-7; 11 nucleotides match TRBD2. Trimming removed 3 bases from V and 5 bases from J; junction bases left unmatched: 3. The germline V gene encodes CDR1 SQVTM and CDR2 ANQGSEA. This CDR3 comprises 13 residues. CDR3 DNA: TGCAGCGTTGATGGACTAGCGGGCGACGAGCAGTACTTC. Translation gives CSVDGLAGDEQYF.

The J gene is TRBJ2-5, the V gene TRBV9; 9 nucleotides align to TRBD2. The CDR3 sequence is 18 residues long. CDR1 and CDR2 (germline): SGDLS, YYNGEE. The trim removed 0 bases at V and 5 bases at J, leaving 14 bases unmatched. CDR3 residues: CASSVDPSGTPAGETQYF. In DNA, the CDR3 is TGTGCCAGCAGCGTAGATCCTAGCGGGACCCCAGCGGGGGAGACCCAGTACTTC.

The chain uses TRBV7-8 and TRBJ2-6, with D unresolved. This CDR3 is built from 14 residues. V was trimmed by 1 base and J by 5 bases, leaving 6 bases between them. Germline lookup yields CDR1 SGHVS and CDR2 FQNEAQ. The CDR3 sequence is CASSLGLWANVLTF. Written as DNA, the CDR3 is TGTGCCAGCAGCTTAGGGCTGTGGGCCAACGTCCTGACTTTC.

CDR3 DNA: TGTGCCAGCACGAGGGTTCATGATGGCTACACCTTC. Protein: CASTRVHDGYTF. V is TRBV28 and J is TRBJ1-2, with D unresolved. Germline CDR1 and CDR2: MDHEN and SYDVKM. Between the trimmed V and J ends, which lost 7 bases and 6 bases, there was a span of 12 bases. CDR3 size: 12 residues.

The chain joins TRBV7-2 to TRBJ1-2; a weak D match, TRBD1 (5 bases). Trimming pared 5 bases from V and 4 bases from J, leaving 17 bases between. Germline V gives CDR1 SGHTA, CDR2 FQGNSA. This CDR3 region has 15 residues. The CDR3 DNA sequence: TGTGCCAGCAGCCTACAGGCATTGGGCGCCTATGGCTACACCTTC. The encoded protein is CASSLQALGAYGYTF.

The chain recombines TRBV30 with TRBJ2-7; 12 bases map to TRBD2. Germline CDR1 reads GTSNPN; CDR2 reads SVGIG (reference sequence). The CDR3 has 15 amino acids. V lost 3 bases and J lost 5; bases outside the gene matches: 8. CDR3 DNA: TGTGCCTGGAGCGCTCTAGCGGGGGGGGACCACGAGCAGTACTTC. Translating it yields CAWSALAGGDHEQYF.

V usage is TRBV5-1 and J usage is TRBJ2-7; D is perhaps TRBD2 (5 bases). The CDR3 is made up of 14 amino acids. Trimming took 0 bases from V and 6 from J, leaving 13 bases between them. Germline V lookup: CDR1 SGHRS, CDR2 YFSETQ. CDR3 amino acids: CASSLGGPGSEQYF. The CDR3 nucleotides are TGCGCCAGCAGCTTGGGCGGTCCGGGGTCCGAGCAGTACTTC.

The J gene is TRBJ2-7, the V gene TRBV30; TRBD1 matches 10 bases. V trimming: 3 bases; J trimming: 3 bases; junction bases outside the gene matches: 5. Germline CDR1 and CDR2: GTSNPN and SVGIG (reference sequence). The CDR3 covers 14 residues. In DNA form, the CDR3 reads TGTGCCTGGAGCCCCGGGACAGGGGACTACGAGCAGTACTTC. Protein sequence: CAWSPGTGDYEQYF.

The rearrangement links TRBV5-1 to TRBJ1-1; possibly TRBD1 for D (5 bases). Looked up from germline, CDR1 is SGHRS and CDR2 is YFSETQ. The CDR3 has 14 residues. The V end was cut by 0 bases, the J end by 10 bases, with 16 bases between. The CDR3 bases are TGCGCCAGCAGCTTGGGGACCAGGTGGGGGGGAGCTTTCTTT. This gives the protein CASSLGTRWGGAFF.

The CDR3 protein is CASRPSGTASYEQYF. The CDR3 region has the DNA TGTGCCAGCAGACCTTCGGGGACAGCAAGCTACGAGCAGTACTTC. The chain links TRBV27 to TRBJ2-7, with 7 nucleotides matching TRBD1. Per germline, CDR1 MNHEY and CDR2 SMNVEV (reference sequence). V gave up 6 bases and J gave up 3 bases; unmatched junction bases: 11. The CDR3 runs to 15 residues.

This chain links TRBV5-1 with TRBJ2-2; a weak D match, TRBD1 (5 bases). Trimming left V 1 base short and J 2 bases short, with 9 bases between. This CDR3 has 15 amino acids. The germline gives CDR1 SGHRS, CDR2 YFSETQ. The CDR3 DNA sequence: TGCGCCAGCAGCTTGTCCAGGGATAACACCGGGGAGCTGTTTTTT. As protein: CASSLSRDNTGELFF.

The V gene is TRBV4-1, the J gene TRBJ1-1; 7 positions agree with TRBD1. The V and J ends lost 4 bases and 6 bases, in that order; junction bases with no gene match: 5. Germline V gives CDR1 MGHRA, CDR2 YSYEKL. CDR3 length equals 13 residues. CDR3 nucleotide sequence: TGCGCCAGCAGCCCATACAGGGGAGCTGAAGCTTTCTTT. Residues: CASSPYRGAEAFF.

In its sample, this clone was seen once. The rearrangement uses TRBV7-6 and TRBJ2-7, with D hard to call. Trimming shortened V by 0 bases and J by 4 bases, and 13 bases separated the two germline ends. Germline V gives CDR1 SGHVS, CDR2 FNYEAQ. This CDR3 has 15 residues. The CDR3 here is CASSLADDPGYEQYF. CDR3 bases: TGTGCCAGCAGCTTAGCGGACGACCCCGGGTACGAGCAGTACTTC.

The chain is built from TRBV9 and TRBJ1-3, with 7 bases that match TRBD1. The germline CDR1 and CDR2 sequences are SGDLS and YYNGEE. The CDR3 runs 14 residues. Trimming removed 3 bases from V and 3 bases from J; junction bases left unmatched: 3. This chain's CDR3 is CASSAQGIGNTIYF. CDR3 sequence (DNA): TGTGCCAGCAGCGCACAGGGGATTGGAAACACCATATATTTT.

This clone was counted a few times. The chain couples TRBV11-2 to TRBJ1-4, with D hard to call. V was pared by 5 bases and J by 6 bases, with 10 bases between. The CDR3 totals 13 residues. Germline V gene lookup returns CDR1 SGHAT and CDR2 FQNNGV. CDR3 loop: CASSDILDEKLFF. In nucleotides, the CDR3 is TGTGCCAGCAGCGACATTCTAGATGAAAAACTGTTTTTT.

The CDR3 loop reads CASSRGTDPSYEQYF. The CDR3 DNA reads TGTGCCAGCAGTCGTGGGACAGACCCTTCCTACGAGCAGTACTTC. This chain uses TRBV6-6 with TRBJ2-7; TRBD1 matches 7 bases. Losses at the gene ends were 5 bases for V and 1 base for J; bases not matched to a gene: 8. CDR3 length: 15 amino acids. In germline, CDR1 is MNHNY, CDR2 SVGAGI (reference sequence).

CDR3 region: CASSPERGYTEAFF. Here the CDR3 DNA reads TGCGCCAGCAGCCCCGAACGGGGGTACACTGAAGCTTTCTTT. The chain couples TRBV5-1 to TRBJ1-1, with a weak D call TRBD1 (5 bases). The V end was cut by 4 bases, the J end by 3 bases, with 13 bases between. CDR3 length: 14 amino acids. The germline gives CDR1 SGHRS, CDR2 YFSETQ.

This rearrangement joins TRBV11-2 to TRBJ2-1, with unresolved D. This CDR3 has 19 residues. Trimming cost V 0 bases and J 3 bases, with 21 bases left between them. Germline V gives CDR1 SGHAT, CDR2 FQNNGV. Written as DNA, the CDR3 is TGTGCCAGCAGCTTAGATACCTTGGTGGGCCACCCTCTCTACAATGAGCAGTTCTTC. Its translation is CASSLDTLVGHPLYNEQFF.

V and J are TRBV9 and TRBJ2-5; TRBD2 might be the D (6 bases). This CDR3 is built from 16 residues. V lost 4 bases, J lost 7 bases, and 23 bases lay in between. Germline loops: CDR1 SGDLS, CDR2 YYNGEE. The CDR3 here is CASSSQDRDFGRTQYF. The CDR3, as DNA: TGTGCCAGCAGCTCCCAGGACCGGGACTTTGGGCGGACCCAGTACTTC.